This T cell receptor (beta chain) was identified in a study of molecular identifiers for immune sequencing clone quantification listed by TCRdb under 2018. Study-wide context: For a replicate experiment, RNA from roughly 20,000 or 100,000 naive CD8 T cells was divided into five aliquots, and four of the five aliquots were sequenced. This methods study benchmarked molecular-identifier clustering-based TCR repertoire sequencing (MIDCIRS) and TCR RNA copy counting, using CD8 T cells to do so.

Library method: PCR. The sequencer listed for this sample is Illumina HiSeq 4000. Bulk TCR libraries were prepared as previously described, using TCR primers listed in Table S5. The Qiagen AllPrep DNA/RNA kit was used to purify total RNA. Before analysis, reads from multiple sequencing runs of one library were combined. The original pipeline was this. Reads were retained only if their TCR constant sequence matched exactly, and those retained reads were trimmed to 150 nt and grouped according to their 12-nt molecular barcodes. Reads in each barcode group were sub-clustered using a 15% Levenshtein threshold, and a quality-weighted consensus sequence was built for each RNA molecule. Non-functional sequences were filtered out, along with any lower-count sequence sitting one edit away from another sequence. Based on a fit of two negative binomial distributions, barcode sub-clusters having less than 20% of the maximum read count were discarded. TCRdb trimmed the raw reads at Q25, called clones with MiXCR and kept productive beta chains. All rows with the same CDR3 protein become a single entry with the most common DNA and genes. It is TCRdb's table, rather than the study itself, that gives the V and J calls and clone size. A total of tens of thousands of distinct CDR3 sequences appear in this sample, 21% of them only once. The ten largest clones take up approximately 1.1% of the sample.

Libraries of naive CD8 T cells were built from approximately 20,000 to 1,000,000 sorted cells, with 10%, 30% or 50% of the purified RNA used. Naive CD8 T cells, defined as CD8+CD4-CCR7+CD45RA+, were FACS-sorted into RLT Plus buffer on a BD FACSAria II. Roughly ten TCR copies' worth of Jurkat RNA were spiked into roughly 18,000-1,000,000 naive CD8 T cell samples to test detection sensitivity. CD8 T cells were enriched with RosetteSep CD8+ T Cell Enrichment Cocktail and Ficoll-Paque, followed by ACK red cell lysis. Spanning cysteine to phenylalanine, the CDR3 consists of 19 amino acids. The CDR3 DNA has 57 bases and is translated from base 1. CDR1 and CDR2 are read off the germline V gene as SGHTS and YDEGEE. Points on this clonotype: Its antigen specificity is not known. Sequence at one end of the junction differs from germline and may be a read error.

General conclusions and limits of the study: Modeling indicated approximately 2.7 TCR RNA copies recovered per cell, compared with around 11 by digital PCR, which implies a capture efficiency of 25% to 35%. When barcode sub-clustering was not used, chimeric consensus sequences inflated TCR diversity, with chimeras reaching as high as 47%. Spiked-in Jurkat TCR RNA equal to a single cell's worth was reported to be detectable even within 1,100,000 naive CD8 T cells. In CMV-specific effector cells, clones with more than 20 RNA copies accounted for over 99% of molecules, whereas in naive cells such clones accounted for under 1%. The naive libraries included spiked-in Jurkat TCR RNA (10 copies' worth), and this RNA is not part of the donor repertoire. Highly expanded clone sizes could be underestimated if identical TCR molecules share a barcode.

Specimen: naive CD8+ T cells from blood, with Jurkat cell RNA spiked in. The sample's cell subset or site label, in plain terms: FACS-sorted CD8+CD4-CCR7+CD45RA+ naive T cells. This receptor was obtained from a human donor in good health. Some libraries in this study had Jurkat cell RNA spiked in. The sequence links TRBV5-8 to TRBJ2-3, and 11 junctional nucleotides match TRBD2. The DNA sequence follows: TGTGCCAGCAGCTTGGGACTAGCGGGAAGCAAGGGGATAACAGATACGCGGTATTTT. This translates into CASSLGLAGSKGITDTRYF.